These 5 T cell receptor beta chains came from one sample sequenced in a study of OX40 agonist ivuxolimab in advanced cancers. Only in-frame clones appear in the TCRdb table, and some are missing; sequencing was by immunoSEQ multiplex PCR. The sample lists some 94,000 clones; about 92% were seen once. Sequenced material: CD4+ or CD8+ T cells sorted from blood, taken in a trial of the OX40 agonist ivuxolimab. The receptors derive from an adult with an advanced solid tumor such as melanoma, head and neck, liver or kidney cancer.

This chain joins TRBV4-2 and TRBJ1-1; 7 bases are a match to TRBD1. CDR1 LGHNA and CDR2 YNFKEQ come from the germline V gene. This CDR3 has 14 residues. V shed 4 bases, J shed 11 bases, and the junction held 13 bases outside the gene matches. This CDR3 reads CASSPEAAGGLAFF. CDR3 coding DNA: TGTGCCAGCAGCCCTGAGGCGGCAGGGGGGCTGGCTTTCTTT.

For the CDR3, the DNA is TGTGCCAGCAGCCGAGGGATTTCCTACGAGCAGTACTTC. As protein: CASSRGISYEQYF. This chain joins TRBV11-2 and TRBJ2-7, with D tentatively TRBD2 (5 bases). CDR1 SGHAT and CDR2 FQNNGV come from the germline V gene. The CDR3 is 13 amino acids. V was clipped by 5 bases and J by 1 base, with 9 bases between them.

CDR3 sequence: CASSSNRGNTGELFF. As DNA, the CDR3 is TGTGCCAGCAGCTCTAACAGGGGGAACACCGGGGAGCTGTTTTTT. The chain recombines TRBV9 with TRBJ2-2; 7 positions match TRBD1. CDR3 length: 15 residues. Germline V gene sequence: CDR1 SGDLS, CDR2 YYNGEE. Trimming took 4 bases from V and 1 from J; bases not matched to a gene: 4.

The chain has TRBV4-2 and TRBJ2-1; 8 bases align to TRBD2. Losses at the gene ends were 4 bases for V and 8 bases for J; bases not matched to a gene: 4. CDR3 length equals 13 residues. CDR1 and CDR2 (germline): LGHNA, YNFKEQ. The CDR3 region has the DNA TGTGCCAGCAGCCGAGGGACTAGTGATGAGCAGTTCTTC. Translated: CASSRGTSDEQFF.

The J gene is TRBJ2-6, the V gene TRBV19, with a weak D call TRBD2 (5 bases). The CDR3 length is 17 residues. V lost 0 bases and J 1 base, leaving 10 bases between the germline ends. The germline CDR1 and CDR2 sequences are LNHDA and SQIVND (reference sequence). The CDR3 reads CASSIDGRGSGANVLTF. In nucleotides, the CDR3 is TGTGCCAGTAGTATAGACGGTCGAGGGTCTGGGGCCAACGTCCTGACTTTC.